The clone carrying this T cell receptor (beta chain) was recorded once. Its target is unknown. Only in-frame clones appear in the TCRdb table, and some are missing; sequencing was by immunoSEQ multiplex PCR. The table lists under 85,000 clones, approximately 93% of them singletons, with around 2.1% in the top ten. V was clipped by 1 base and J by 4 bases; unmatched bases: 4. Germline CDR1 reads LNHDA; CDR2 reads SQIVND (reference sequence). The CDR3 is 18 amino acids. The sample belongs to a study of cytomegalovirus exposure and HLA in healthy donors. Findings of the study overall: That first-cohort TCR clusters tended to co-occur in the 90 to 150 validation repertoires was found in a later analysis. Among the CMV-associated chains, three were confirmed in vitro as specific for CMV antigens. Overall, some 160 TCR beta chains were annotated as cytomegalovirus-associated.

Sequencing used PBMCs. The chain employs TRBV19 and TRBJ2-1; 16 nucleotides agree with TRBD2. This sequence was found in a woman aged 18-30 years in good health and CMV-seronegative. The CDR3 DNA is TGTGCCAGTAGTATAGCGGGACTAGCGGGGGGGTCTTACAATGAGCAGTTCTTC. Its translation: CASSIAGLAGGSYNEQFF. Full variable domain (rest looked up from reference TRBV19 and TRBJ2-1): DGGITQSPKYLFRKEGQNVTLSCEQNLNHDAMYWYRQDPGQGLRLIYYSQIVNDFQKGDIAEGYSVSREKKESFPLTVTSAQKNPTAFYLCASSIAGLAGGSYNEQFFGPGTRLTVL.